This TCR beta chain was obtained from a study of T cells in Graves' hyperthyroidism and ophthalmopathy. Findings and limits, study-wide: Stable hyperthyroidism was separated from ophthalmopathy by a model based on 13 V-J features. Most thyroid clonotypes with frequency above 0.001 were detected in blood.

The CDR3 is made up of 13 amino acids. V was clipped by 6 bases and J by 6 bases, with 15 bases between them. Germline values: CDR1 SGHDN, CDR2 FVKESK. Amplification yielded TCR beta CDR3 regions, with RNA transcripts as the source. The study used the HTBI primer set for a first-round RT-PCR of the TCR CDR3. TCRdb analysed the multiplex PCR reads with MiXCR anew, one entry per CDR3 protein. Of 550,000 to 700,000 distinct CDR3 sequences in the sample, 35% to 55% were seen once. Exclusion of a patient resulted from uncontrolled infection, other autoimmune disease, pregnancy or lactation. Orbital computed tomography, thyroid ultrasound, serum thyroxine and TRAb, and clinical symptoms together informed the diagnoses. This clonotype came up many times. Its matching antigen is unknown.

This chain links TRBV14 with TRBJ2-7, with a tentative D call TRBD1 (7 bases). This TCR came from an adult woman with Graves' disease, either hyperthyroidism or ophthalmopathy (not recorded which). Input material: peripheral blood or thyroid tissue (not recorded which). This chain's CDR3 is CASRPQGGGEQYF. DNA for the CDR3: TGTGCCAGCAGACCTCAGGGGGGAGGCGAGCAGTACTTC.